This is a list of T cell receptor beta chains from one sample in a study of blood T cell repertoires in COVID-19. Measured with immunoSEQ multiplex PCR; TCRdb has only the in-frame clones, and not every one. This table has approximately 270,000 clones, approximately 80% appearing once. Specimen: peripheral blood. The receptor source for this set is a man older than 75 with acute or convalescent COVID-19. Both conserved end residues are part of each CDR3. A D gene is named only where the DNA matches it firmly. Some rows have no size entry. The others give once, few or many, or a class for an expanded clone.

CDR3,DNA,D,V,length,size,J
CSASRGPNTEAFF,TGCAGTGCTAGTCGTGGCCCGAACACTGAAGCTTTCTTT,.,TRBV20-1,13,.,TRBJ1-1
CASSLWASGSYNEQFF,TGTGCCAGCAGTTTGTGGGCTAGCGGCTCCTACAATGAGCAGTTCTTC,TRBD2,TRBV27,16,.,TRBJ2-1
CAWLRGGKGTDTQYF,TGTGCCTGGCTACGAGGAGGGAAAGGGACAGATACGCAGTATTTT,.,TRBV30,15,.,TRBJ2-3
CASSYRVAGGETQYF,TGTGCCAGCAGCTACCGGGTAGCGGGAGGAGAGACCCAGTACTTC,TRBD2,TRBV7-6,15,.,TRBJ2-5
CASSQVISNQPQHF,TGTGCCAGCTCACAGGTAATTAGCAATCAGCCCCAGCATTTT,.,TRBV6-5,14,.,TRBJ1-5
CASSQDPAGTLWGEQYF,TGTGCCAGCAGCCAAGATCCAGCGGGAACCCTCTGGGGGGAGCAGTACTTC,TRBD2,TRBV3-1/TRBV3-2,17,.,TRBJ2-7
CASSRGTGDSYEQYF,TGCGCCAGCAGCCGAGGGACGGGGGATTCCTACGAGCAGTACTTC,.,TRBV4-1,15,.,TRBJ2-7
CASSPTGYSPLHF,TGTGCCAGCAGCCCGACAGGTTATTCACCCCTCCACTTT,.,TRBV27,13,.,TRBJ1-6
CASSKSGVSSTDTQYF,TGTGCCAGCAGTAAATCCGGGGTGTCTAGCACAGATACGCAGTATTTT,.,TRBV7-9,16,.,TRBJ2-3
CASSRLAGGFADTQYF,TGTGCCAGCAGCCGGTTAGCGGGGGGTTTCGCAGATACGCAGTATTTT,TRBD2,TRBV3-1/TRBV3-2,16,.,TRBJ2-3
CASSLPTSGGYSYNEQFF,TGCGCCAGCAGCCTACCCACTAGCGGGGGATACTCCTACAATGAGCAGTTCTTC,TRBD2,TRBV5-1,18,once,TRBJ2-1
CASSYIGGATYEQYF,TGTGCCAGCAGTTACATCGGGGGGGCGACCTACGAGCAGTACTTC,TRBD2,TRBV6-6,15,few,TRBJ2-7